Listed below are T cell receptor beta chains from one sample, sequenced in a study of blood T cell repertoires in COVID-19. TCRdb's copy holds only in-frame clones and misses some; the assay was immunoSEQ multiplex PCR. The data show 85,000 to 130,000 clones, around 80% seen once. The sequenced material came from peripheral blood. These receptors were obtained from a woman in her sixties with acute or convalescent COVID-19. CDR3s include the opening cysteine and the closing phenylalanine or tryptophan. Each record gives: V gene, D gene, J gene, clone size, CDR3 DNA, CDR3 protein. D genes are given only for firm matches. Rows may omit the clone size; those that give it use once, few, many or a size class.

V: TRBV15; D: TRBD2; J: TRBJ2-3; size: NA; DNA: TGTGCCACCAGCGAAGGTGGGCGGGGGGGCCGGGATACGCAGTATTTT; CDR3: CATSEGGRGGRDTQYF
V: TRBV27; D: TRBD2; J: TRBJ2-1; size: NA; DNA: TGTGCCAGCAGTCGAGTCCCCTGGAGCGGGAGGGGCTACAATGAGCAGTTCTTC; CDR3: CASSRVPWSGRGYNEQFF
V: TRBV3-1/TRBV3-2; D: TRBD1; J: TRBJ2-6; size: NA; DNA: TGTGCCAGCAGCCGTTTTGCAGGGGGCGACTCTGGGGCCAACGTCCTGACTTTC; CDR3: CASSRFAGGDSGANVLTF
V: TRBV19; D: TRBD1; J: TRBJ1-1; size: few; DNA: TGTGCCAGTAGTACGGACAGGCCGAACACTGAAGCTTTCTTT; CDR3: CASSTDRPNTEAFF
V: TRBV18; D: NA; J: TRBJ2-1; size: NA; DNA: TGTGCCAGCTCACCACCGAACAGGCTTAACTACAATGAGCAGTTCTTC; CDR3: CASSPPNRLNYNEQFF
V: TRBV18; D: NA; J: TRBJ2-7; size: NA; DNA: TGTGCCAGCTCAACCAACACCTACGAGCAGTACTTC; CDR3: CASSTNTYEQYF
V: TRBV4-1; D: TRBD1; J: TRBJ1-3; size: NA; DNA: TGCGCCAGCAGCCAAGATCCAGGGGGCCCAGGAAACACCATATATTTT; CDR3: CASSQDPGGPGNTIYF
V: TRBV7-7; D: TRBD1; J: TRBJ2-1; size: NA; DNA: TGTGCTAGCAGCCTTGGACAGGGGGCCTACAATGAGCAGTTCTTC; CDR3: CASSLGQGAYNEQFF
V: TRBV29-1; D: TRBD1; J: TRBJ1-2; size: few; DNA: TGCAGCGTTACGACAGGGAGCGGCTACACCTTC; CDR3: CSVTTGSGYTF
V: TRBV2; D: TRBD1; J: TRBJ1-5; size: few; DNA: TGTGCCAGCAGGGGGGGACAGCCCGCAAGTCAGCCCCAGCATTTT; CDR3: CASRGGQPASQPQHF
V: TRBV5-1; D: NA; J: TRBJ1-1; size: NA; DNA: TGCGCCAGCAGCTTGGGTTCCACTGACACTGAAGCTTTCTTT; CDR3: CASSLGSTDTEAFF
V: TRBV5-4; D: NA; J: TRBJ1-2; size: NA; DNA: TGTGCCAGCAGCCGTTCCCCAGGTTTCAGTGTACGGGGCTACACCTTC; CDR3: CASSRSPGFSVRGYTF
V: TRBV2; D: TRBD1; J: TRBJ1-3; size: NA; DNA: TGTGCCAGCAGTTCGACAGGGGCCCGAAACACCATATATTTT; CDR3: CASSSTGARNTIYF
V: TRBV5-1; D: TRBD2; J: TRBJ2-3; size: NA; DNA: TGCGCCAGCAGCTTAACAGGCGGGACTAGCCCAGATACGCAGTATTTT; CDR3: CASSLTGGTSPDTQYF
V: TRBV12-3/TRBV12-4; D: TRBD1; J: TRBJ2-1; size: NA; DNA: TGTGCCAGCAGTTATAACAGGGGCGGTGAGCAGTTCTTC; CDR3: CASSYNRGGEQFF
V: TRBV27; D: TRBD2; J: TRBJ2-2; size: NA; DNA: TGTGCCAGCAGCTCACTAGCGTACACCGGGGAGCTGTTTTTT; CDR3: CASSSLAYTGELFF
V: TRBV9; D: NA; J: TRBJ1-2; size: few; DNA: TGTGCCAGCAGCGTAGCCCGGCAGGCAGGGGCCCTCGCTAACTATGGCTACACCTTC; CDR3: CASSVARQAGALANYGYTF
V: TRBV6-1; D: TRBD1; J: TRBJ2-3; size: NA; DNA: TGTGCCAGCAGTGAAGCCCTGTCTGGGACAGGGCTTACAGATACGCAGTATTTT; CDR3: CASSEALSGTGLTDTQYF
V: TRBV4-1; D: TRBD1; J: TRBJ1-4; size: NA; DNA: TGCGCCAGCAGCCGAAAGGGGGCTTTGGGAGAAAAACTGTTTTTT; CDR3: CASSRKGALGEKLFF
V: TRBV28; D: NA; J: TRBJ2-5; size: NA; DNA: TGTGCCAGCAGTATCGGGGGAGAGACCCAGTACTTC; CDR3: CASSIGGETQYF
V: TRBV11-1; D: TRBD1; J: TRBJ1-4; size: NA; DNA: TGTGCCAGCAGCCAAGGCGGGACAGGAAACCTGTTTTTT; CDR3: CASSQGGTGNLFF
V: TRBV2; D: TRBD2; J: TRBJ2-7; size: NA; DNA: TGTGCCAGCAGTGAAGCGGTCTTGGTGGCTAGCGGGAGAGGCCGCTACGAGCAGTACTTC; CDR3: CASSEAVLVASGRGRYEQYF
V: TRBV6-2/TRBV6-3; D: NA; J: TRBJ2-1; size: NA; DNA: TGTGCCAGCAGTTACTCGACTCCGGGAATCTCCTACAATGAGCAGTTCTTC; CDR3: CASSYSTPGISYNEQFF
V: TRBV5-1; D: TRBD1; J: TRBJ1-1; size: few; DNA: TGCGCCAGCAGCCCCCGACAGGGGGCCACTGAAGCTTTCTTT; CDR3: CASSPRQGATEAFF
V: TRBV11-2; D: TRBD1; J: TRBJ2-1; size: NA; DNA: TGTGCCAGCAGCTTAGTTGGGACAGGGGGCCACAATGAGCAGTTCTTC; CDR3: CASSLVGTGGHNEQFF
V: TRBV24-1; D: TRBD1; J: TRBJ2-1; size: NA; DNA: TGTGCCACCAGTGACCCGGGACAGCGAAATGAGCAGTTCTTC; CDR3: CATSDPGQRNEQFF
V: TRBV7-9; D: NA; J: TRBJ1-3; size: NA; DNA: TGTGCCAGCAGCTTAGAGTCAAGCGCCGGAAACACCATATATTTT; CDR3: CASSLESSAGNTIYF
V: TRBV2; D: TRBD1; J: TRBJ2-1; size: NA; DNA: TGTGCCAGCAGACAGGGGCAATACAATGAGCAGTTCTTC; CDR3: CASRQGQYNEQFF
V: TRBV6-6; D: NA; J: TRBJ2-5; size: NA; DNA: TGTGCCAGCAGTCGAGGGGCCGGGCGGAGACGGGAGACCCAGTACTTC; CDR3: CASSRGAGRRRETQYF
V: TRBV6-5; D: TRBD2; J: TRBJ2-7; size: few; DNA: TGTGCCAGCCGCCCAATAGCGGGGGCCGATTACGAGCAGTACTTC; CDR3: CASRPIAGADYEQYF
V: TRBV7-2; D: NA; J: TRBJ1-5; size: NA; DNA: TGTGCCAGCAGCCCTGACCCGGGGCGGGGACCCAATCAGCCCCAGCATTTT; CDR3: CASSPDPGRGPNQPQHF
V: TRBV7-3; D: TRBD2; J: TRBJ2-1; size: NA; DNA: TGTGCCAGCAGCTTACCGACTAGCGGGAGGGCCAATGAGCAGTTCTTC; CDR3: CASSLPTSGRANEQFF
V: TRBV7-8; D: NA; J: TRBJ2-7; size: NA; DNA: TGTGCCAGCAGCTTAGAGGACACCACAAAGGGTAGGGAGCAGTACTTC; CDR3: CASSLEDTTKGREQYF
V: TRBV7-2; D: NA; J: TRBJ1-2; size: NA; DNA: TGTGCCAGCAGCACACAAACGGGGGGTAATGGCTACACCTTC; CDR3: CASSTQTGGNGYTF
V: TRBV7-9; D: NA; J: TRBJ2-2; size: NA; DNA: TGTGCCAGCACCGTCAGATACGCGAACACCGGGGAGCTGTTTTTT; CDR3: CASTVRYANTGELFF
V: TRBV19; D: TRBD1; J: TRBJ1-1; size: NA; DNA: TGTGCCAGTAGTACGACAGGGGACACTGAAGCTTTCTTT; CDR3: CASSTTGDTEAFF
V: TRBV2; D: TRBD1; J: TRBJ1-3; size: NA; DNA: TGTGCCAGCAGCCGTACAGGGGACGCGGGAAACACCATATATTTT; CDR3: CASSRTGDAGNTIYF
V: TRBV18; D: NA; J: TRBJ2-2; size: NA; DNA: TGTGCCAGCTCACAAGCAGGGGTCACCGGGGAGCTGTTTTTT; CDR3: CASSQAGVTGELFF
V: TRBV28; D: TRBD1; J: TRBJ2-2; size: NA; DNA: TGTGCCAGCACCCTTAGACAGGGGTCAGGAACCGGGGAGCTGTTTTTT; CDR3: CASTLRQGSGTGELFF
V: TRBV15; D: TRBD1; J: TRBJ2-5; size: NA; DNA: TGTGCCACCAGCAGGGACAGGGATGAGACCCAGTACTTC; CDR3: CATSRDRDETQYF
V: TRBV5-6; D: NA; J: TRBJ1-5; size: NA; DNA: TGTGCCAGCAGCTTGGGTGTAGGACAGTTCAATCAGCCCCAGCATTTT; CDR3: CASSLGVGQFNQPQHF
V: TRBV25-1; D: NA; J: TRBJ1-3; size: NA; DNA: TGTGCCAGCAGCGACCACAGCTCTGGAAACACCATATATTTT; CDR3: CASSDHSSGNTIYF
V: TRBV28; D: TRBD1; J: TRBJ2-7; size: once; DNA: TGTGCCAGCAACCGGGACAGGGAGATCTACGAGCAGTACTTC; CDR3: CASNRDREIYEQYF
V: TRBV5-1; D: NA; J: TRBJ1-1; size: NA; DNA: TGCGCCAGCAGCCCGGAGGGATCCCCCCCAGGAGAAGCTTTCTTT; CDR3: CASSPEGSPPGEAFF
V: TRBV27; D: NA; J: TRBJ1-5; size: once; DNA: TGTGCCAGCAGGGGTGGAGGAGGATGGGGTAATAGCAATCAGCCCCAGCATTTT; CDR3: CASRGGGGWGNSNQPQHF
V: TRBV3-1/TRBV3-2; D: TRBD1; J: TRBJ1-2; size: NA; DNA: TGTGCCAGCAGCCAAGAGGACAGGGGGTCCAACTATGGCTACACCTTC; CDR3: CASSQEDRGSNYGYTF
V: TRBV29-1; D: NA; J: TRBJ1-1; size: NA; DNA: TGCAGCGTTGAAGGGGGGCAGGACACTGAAGCTTTCTTT; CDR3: CSVEGGQDTEAFF
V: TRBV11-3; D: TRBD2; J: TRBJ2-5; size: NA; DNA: TGTGCCAGCAGCTCGGGGGGGACGACCCACCAAGAGACCCAGTACTTC; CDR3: CASSSGGTTHQETQYF